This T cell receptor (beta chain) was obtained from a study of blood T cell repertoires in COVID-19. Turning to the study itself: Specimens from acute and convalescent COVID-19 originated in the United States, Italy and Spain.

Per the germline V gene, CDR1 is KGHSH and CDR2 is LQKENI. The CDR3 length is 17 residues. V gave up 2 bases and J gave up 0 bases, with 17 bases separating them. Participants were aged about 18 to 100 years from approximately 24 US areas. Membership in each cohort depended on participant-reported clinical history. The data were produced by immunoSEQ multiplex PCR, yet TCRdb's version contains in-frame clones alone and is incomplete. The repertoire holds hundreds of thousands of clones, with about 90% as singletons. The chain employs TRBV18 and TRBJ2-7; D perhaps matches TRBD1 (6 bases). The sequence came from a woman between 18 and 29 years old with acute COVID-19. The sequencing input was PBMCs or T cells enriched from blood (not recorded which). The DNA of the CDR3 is TGTGCCAGCTCACCAGTAGCCGGGACAACCTTCTCCTACGAGCAGTACTTC. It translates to CASSPVAGTTFSYEQYF.